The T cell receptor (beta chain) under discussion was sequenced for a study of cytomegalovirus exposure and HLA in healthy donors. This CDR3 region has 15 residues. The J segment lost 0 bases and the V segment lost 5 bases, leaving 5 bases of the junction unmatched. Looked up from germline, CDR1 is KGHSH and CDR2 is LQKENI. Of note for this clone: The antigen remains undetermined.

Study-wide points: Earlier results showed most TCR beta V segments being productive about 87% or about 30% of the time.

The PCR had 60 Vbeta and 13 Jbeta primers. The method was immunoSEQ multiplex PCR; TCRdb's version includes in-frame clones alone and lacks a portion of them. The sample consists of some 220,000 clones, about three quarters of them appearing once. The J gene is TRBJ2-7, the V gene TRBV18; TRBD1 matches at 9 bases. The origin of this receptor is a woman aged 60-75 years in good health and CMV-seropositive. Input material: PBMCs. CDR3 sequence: CASSTGTGSSYEQYF. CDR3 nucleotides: TGTGCCAGCTCAACCGGGACAGGGAGCTCCTACGAGCAGTACTTC.